This TCR beta chain comes out of a study of cytomegalovirus exposure and HLA in healthy donors. Findings and caveats of the study: A prior analysis recorded that most TCR beta V segments were productive about 90% or about 30% of the time. In a later analysis, TCR association rates varied by HLA locus: DRB1 most, HLA-C fewest.

With 60 Vbeta and 13 Jbeta primers, the PCR was carried out. The table came from immunoSEQ multiplex PCR; TCRdb's copy has only in-frame clones and leaves some out. The repertoire has over 120,000 clones, roughly 82% of them found once; the top ten carry roughly 7.3%. Germline V gene sequence: CDR1 MDHEN, CDR2 SYDVKM. Trimming removed 6 bases from V and 4 bases from J; junction bases left unmatched: 9. There are 16 residues in the CDR3. This clone turned up a few times. Antigen specificity is unknown. The donors (healthy individuals) were bone marrow donors. Sequencing was carried out using PBMCs. The rearrangement links TRBV28 to TRBJ2-3; 11 nucleotides agree with TRBD2. The clonotype originates from a man younger than 40 in good health and CMV-seronegative. The DNA of the CDR3 is TGTGCCAGCAGAGAACTAGCGGGGGATGTCGCAGATACGCAGTATTTT. Translating gives CASRELAGDVADTQYF.